This record covers a single T cell receptor beta chain. Blood CD8+ and CD4+ T cells underwent high-throughput TCR beta sequencing. Healthy donors formed controls matched for age and sex. Negative isolation yielded CD4+ and CD8+ T cells, and FACS enriched TEMRA cells. The data were obtained in a study of CD8 T cells in Susac syndrome. CDR1 is LNHDA, CDR2 SQIVND, per germline (reference sequence). This CDR3 has 15 amino acids. V was cut by 3 bases and J by 1 base, with 10 bases left in between. The RNA input was roughly 0.45 to 1 ug, and it was reverse transcribed with random hexamers. In TCRdb, the immunoSEQ multiplex PCR reads were re-called with MiXCR into one record per CDR3 protein. The table records roughly 50,000 distinct CDR3 sequences, roughly 92% of them present only once.

The sequence came from a human donor in good health. Material: CD8+ T cells from PBMCs. This chain uses TRBV19 with TRBJ1-5; no firm D call. CDR3 protein: CASSMAAGSNQPQHF. DNA for the CDR3: TGTGCCAGTAGTATGGCCGCGGGGAGCAATCAGCCCCAGCATTTT.